This TCR beta chain was identified during a study of shared clonotypes between healthy human individuals. Study in general: There were three CD4 naive, three CD4 memory, two CD8 naive and one CD8 memory plates per donor.

Assay: immunoSEQ multiplex PCR; the TCRdb copy retains only in-frame clones and omits some. The top ten hold over 0.1% of the sample, which has hundreds of thousands of clones, approximately 95% seen once. The CDR3 spans 13 residues. Trimming at V came to 2 bases and at J to 8 bases, leaving 2 bases not matched to a gene. Germline lookup yields CDR1 MNHNY and CDR2 SVGAGI (reference sequence). CD45RO-negative CD8 cells positively selected for CCR7 made up the naive population, which excluded terminally differentiated effector memory CD45RA+ cells. Donors comprised only Caucasian adults living in Nashville, Tennessee.

The source is a woman aged 25 to 39 in good health. The chain is built from TRBV6-6 and TRBJ2-3; TRBD1 matches at 9 bases. Source material: naive CD8+ T cells sorted from blood. In DNA, the CDR3 is TGTGCCAGCAGTTACCTGGGACAGGGTACGCAGTATTTT. Amino acid sequence: CASSYLGQGTQYF.